This is a list of T cell receptor beta chains from one sample in a study of blood T cell repertoires in COVID-19. Libraries were prepared by immunoSEQ multiplex PCR; TCRdb keeps only in-frame clonotypes and omits some of them. Found here are 90,000 or so clones, 87% of them singletons; the top ten hold about 16%. Material: peripheral blood. These receptors were taken from a woman aged 60-75 years with COVID-19, enrolled during active disease. Both conserved end residues are part of each CDR3. The D gene is left open where the match is weak. Not every row has a clone size; where given, it reads once, few, many or a size class.

v_gene	j_gene	d_gene	abundance	CDR3nt	CDR3aa
TRBV18	TRBJ1-2	TRBD1	.	TGTGCCAGCTCACCGAACCCGACAGGGGACCGGTATGGCTACACCTTC	CASSPNPTGDRYGYTF
TRBV5-6	TRBJ2-2	.	.	TGTGCCAGCAGCTTGGGAGGGCCTGGGACCGGGGAGCTGTTTTTT	CASSLGGPGTGELFF
TRBV29-1	TRBJ2-2	TRBD2	.	TGCAGCGTTGAAGGGACTAGCGGGGGGGCGGTCACCGGGGAGCTGTTTTTT	CSVEGTSGGAVTGELFF
TRBV2	TRBJ2-7	.	.	TGTGCCAGCAGCAAGGACAGTCCCTACGAGCAGTACTTC	CASSKDSPYEQYF
TRBV18	TRBJ1-1	TRBD1	.	TGTGCCAGCTCGCCGGGACAGGGCAACACTGAAGCTTTCTTT	CASSPGQGNTEAFF
TRBV18	TRBJ1-1	.	.	TGTGCCAGCTCCCTCGTTGCGGACACTGAAGCTTTCTTT	CASSLVADTEAFF
TRBV18	TRBJ2-3	TRBD2	.	TGTGCCAGCTCACAATCTAGCGGGGCAGGGGATACGCAGTATTTT	CASSQSSGAGDTQYF
TRBV7-2	TRBJ2-1	.	.	TGTGCCTGCAGAGAGGGGGCCTACAATGAGCAGTTCTTC	CACREGAYNEQFF
TRBV4-3	TRBJ2-7	.	.	TGCGCCAGCAGCCAAGTTAGGCAGGGTGGCCACGAGCAGTACTTC	CASSQVRQGGHEQYF
TRBV18	TRBJ1-4	TRBD1	.	TGTGCCAGCTCGAGAGGGACAGCTGCAACTAATGAAAAACTGTTTTTT	CASSRGTAATNEKLFF
TRBV6-1	TRBJ1-2	.	.	TGTGCCAGCAGTGACAGGGCTCGGGGCTACACCTTC	CASSDRARGYTF
TRBV7-6	TRBJ2-2	TRBD1	.	TGTGCCAGCAGCCCGCGGACAGGGGGGTCCGGGGAGCTGTTTTTT	CASSPRTGGSGELFF
TRBV12-5	TRBJ2-3	.	.	TGTGCTAGTGGGCGGTTCAGAGATACGCAGTATTTT	CASGRFRDTQYF
TRBV4-1	TRBJ2-2	TRBD2	.	TGCGCCAGCAGGCGGGGAGCGGGGGGGCAGTCCGGGGAGCTGTTTTTT	CASRRGAGGQSGELFF
TRBV6-5	TRBJ2-7	TRBD1	.	TGTGCCAGCAGTTACGGACAGGGGCCCAACGAGCAGTACTTC	CASSYGQGPNEQYF
TRBV6-5	TRBJ1-1	.	once	TGTGCCAGCAGGGCGGGACCAGGGACTGAAGCTTTCTTT	CASRAGPGTEAFF
TRBV5-1	TRBJ2-2	.	few	TGCGCCAGCAGCTTGGATCATACCGGGGAGCTGTTTTTT	CASSLDHTGELFF
TRBV19	TRBJ1-2	.	.	TGTGCCAGTAGTATAGTGACCGGGGTCCTCAACTATGGCTACACCTTC	CASSIVTGVLNYGYTF
TRBV19	TRBJ2-1	.	.	TGTGCCAGTAGTTTCGGGGGACAGACGACCACGGGTGAGCAGTTCTTC	CASSFGGQTTTGEQFF
TRBV4-3	TRBJ2-5	.	few	TGCGCCAGCAGCCAAGTTCGGGTACCCCAAGAGACCCAGTACTTC	CASSQVRVPQETQYF
TRBV30	TRBJ1-3	.	.	TGTGCCTGGAGTGTATATAGAAACACCATATATTTT	CAWSVYRNTIYF
TRBV19	TRBJ1-4	TRBD1	.	TGTGCCAGTAGTATAAGTTGGGGACAGGGGATTAATGAAAAACTGTTTTTT	CASSISWGQGINEKLFF
TRBV5-8	TRBJ1-6	.	.	TGTGCCAGCAGCCGGGACTTGGACCTCCACTTT	CASSRDLDLHF
TRBV3-1/TRBV3-2	TRBJ2-7	TRBD1	.	TGTGCCAGCAGCCAAGACAGGGGGCGCTCCTACGAGCAGTACTTC	CASSQDRGRSYEQYF
TRBV19	TRBJ2-1	TRBD2	.	TGTGCCAGTAGTGTATTAGCGGGGGGCAGTGAGCAGTTCTTC	CASSVLAGGSEQFF
TRBV19	TRBJ2-2	TRBD2	few	TGTGCCAGCAGACTAGCGGGGGAAGGCACCGGGGAGCTGTTTTTT	CASRLAGEGTGELFF
TRBV7-9	TRBJ2-1	.	.	TGTGCCAGCAGCTTAGTGACGGGATACAATGAGCAGTTCTTC	CASSLVTGYNEQFF
TRBV10-1	TRBJ1-2	TRBD1	.	TGCGCCAGGAGGGCCCGGGACAGTATTTTTGACTATGGCTACACCTTC	CARRARDSIFDYGYTF
TRBV5-4	TRBJ1-2	.	.	TGTGCCACCGGACTCCCCGTTACTAACTATGGCTACACCTTC	CATGLPVTNYGYTF
TRBV6-5	TRBJ2-7	.	.	TGTGCCAGCAGTTCCGGTGGGCGGGTCGAGCAGTACTTC	CASSSGGRVEQYF
TRBV14	TRBJ2-7	TRBD1	.	TGTGCCAGCAGCCCGTACGGGACAGGAGACGCCTACGAGCAGTACTTC	CASSPYGTGDAYEQYF
TRBV7-2	TRBJ1-5	TRBD1	.	TGTGCCAGCAGCCGGGACAGGGGTCAGCCCCAGCATTTT	CASSRDRGQPQHF
TRBV2	TRBJ2-7	.	.	TGTGCCAGCAGTGGGAGGTACGAGCAGTACTTC	CASSGRYEQYF
TRBV5-5	TRBJ1-1	.	.	TGTGCCAGCAGGCCATCACGCGGCAGGGGTAGTACTGAAGCTTTCTTT	CASRPSRGRGSTEAFF
TRBV5-1	TRBJ2-3	TRBD2	.	TGCGCCAGCAGCTCCGGGACTAGCTCGGATACGCAGTATTTT	CASSSGTSSDTQYF
TRBV27	TRBJ1-1	TRBD1	.	TGTGCCAGCAGCCCGACGGCAGGGGGGAACACTGAAGCTTTCTTT	CASSPTAGGNTEAFF
TRBV29-1	TRBJ1-1	.	.	TGCAGCGCCGGCCCCCGGGACACTGAAGCTTTCTTT	CSAGPRDTEAFF
TRBV5-1	TRBJ1-1	.	.	TGCGCCAGCAGTTTTGGGCAGGACACTGAAGCTTTCTTT	CASSFGQDTEAFF
TRBV4-1	TRBJ1-2	.	.	TGCGCCAGCAGCCATGCCGGACAGCCCTATGGCTACACCTTC	CASSHAGQPYGYTF
TRBV5-5	TRBJ2-3	TRBD1	.	TGTGCCAGCAGCTCAGGACAGGGAGTAGATACGCAGTATTTT	CASSSGQGVDTQYF
TRBV6-5	TRBJ2-2	.	.	TGTGCCAGCAGTTACGATCGGTCCGGGGAGCTGTTTTTT	CASSYDRSGELFF
TRBV18	TRBJ2-6	.	.	TGTGCCAGCTCACCATCACACTCTGGGGCCAACGTCCTGACTTTC	CASSPSHSGANVLTF
TRBV6-2/TRBV6-3	TRBJ2-7	TRBD1	few	TGTGCCAGCAGTTACTCGGACAGGACAAATTTGCAGTACTTC	CASSYSDRTNLQYF
TRBV3-1/TRBV3-2	TRBJ1-6	.	.	TGTGCCAGCAGCCCGGAGAATCCCTTGCGCGGTTCACCCCTCCACTTT	CASSPENPLRGSPLHF
TRBV18	TRBJ1-5	TRBD1	.	TGTGCCAGCTCACCTGGGGACAGGGATTTTCTTAGCAATCAGCCCCAGCATTTT	CASSPGDRDFLSNQPQHF
TRBV19	TRBJ1-1	.	once	TGTGCCAGCAGGGCGGCGAACACTGAAGCTTTCTTT	CASRAANTEAFF
TRBV2	TRBJ1-2	.	.	TGTGCCAGCTGGATAATGGGGGGTCTTTGGGGCTACACCTTC	CASWIMGGLWGYTF
TRBV6-5	TRBJ2-6	.	.	TGTGCCAGCAGTTTCTCAGGGGTCGGGGCCAACGTCCTGACTTTC	CASSFSGVGANVLTF
TRBV7-2	TRBJ1-6	.	.	TGTGCCAGCAGCTTTCGGCAGGCTCATAATTCACCCCTCCACTTT	CASSFRQAHNSPLHF
TRBV23-1	TRBJ1-6	TRBD1	.	TGCGCCAGCAGTCCCCATCAGGGGGTCCATAATTCACCCCTCCACTTT	CASSPHQGVHNSPLHF
TRBV30	TRBJ1-1	.	.	TGTGCCTGGAGTTTAGGGGAGGGTACTGAAGCTTTCTTT	CAWSLGEGTEAFF